Listed here are 25 T cell receptor beta chains from one sample, sequenced in a study of neoadjuvant anti-PD-1 for oral cavity cancer. Generated by immunoSEQ multiplex PCR, the TCRdb table keeps only in-frame clones and is missing some. The data hold 6,000 to 7,500 clones, with roughly 70% observed a single time. This sample comprised PBMCs, obtained before nivolumab (anti-PD-1) treatment. Receptors originate from a person between 35 and 79 years old with oral cavity squamous cell carcinoma.

In DNA, the CDR3 is TGTGCCAGCAGTTACTCATCCAACACTGAAGCTTTCTTT. As protein: CASSYSSNTEAFF. V is TRBV6-6 and J is TRBJ1-1, with unresolved D. V was clipped by 0 bases and J by 2 bases, with 4 bases between them. The germline CDR1 and CDR2 sequences are MNHNY and SVGAGI (reference sequence). The CDR3 spans 13 residues.

CDR3 sequence (DNA): TGCAGCGTTGAAGATAACAGTGCTGGGACCCAGTACTTC. It specifies CSVEDNSAGTQYF. The chain uses TRBV29-1 and TRBJ2-5; the D is unclear. Trimming stripped 0 bases from V and 7 bases from J, with 12 bases between. The CDR3 has 13 residues. The germline V gene has CDR1 SQVTM and CDR2 ANQGSEA.

This clone was counted between two and nine times. The J gene is TRBJ1-2, the V gene TRBV28; D remains ambiguous. CDR3 size: 11 residues. V lost 7 bases, J lost 2 bases, and 5 bases lay in between. In germline, CDR1 is MDHEN, CDR2 SYDVKM. This CDR3 is CASTRNYGYTF. DNA of the CDR3: TGTGCCAGCACCCGGAACTATGGCTACACCTTC.

The chain recombines TRBV11-3 with TRBJ2-5; a weak D match, TRBD2 (6 bases). Germline V gene sequence: CDR1 SGHNT, CDR2 YENEEA. This CDR3 is built from 12 residues. V lost 4 bases to trimming and J lost 4 bases, with 7 bases between them. CDR3 nucleotides: TGTGCCAGCAGCTCCGGGAGAGAGACCCAGTACTTC. Translating it yields CASSSGRETQYF.

V gene TRBV6-1 combines with J gene TRBJ1-1; D unresolved. There are 14 residues in the CDR3. V was trimmed by 5 bases and J by 6 bases, leaving 16 bases between them. Germline V gene lookup returns CDR1 MNHNS and CDR2 SASEGT. This chain's CDR3 is CASSQGFPWAEAFF. Written as DNA, the CDR3 is TGTGCCAGCAGTCAAGGGTTTCCATGGGCTGAAGCTTTCTTT.

In its sample, this clone was seen a few times. The chain combines TRBV11-2 with TRBJ1-2; D unclear. The V end was cut by 6 bases, the J end by 8 bases, with 16 bases between. This CDR3 spans 13 amino acids. The germline gives CDR1 SGHAT, CDR2 FQNNGV. The CDR3 region is CASSIGSGLGYTF. In nucleotides, the CDR3 is TGTGCCAGCAGTATAGGCTCGGGGTTAGGCTACACCTTC. The entire variable domain, with the rest obtained from reference TRBV11-2 and TRBJ1-2, is as follows: EAGVAQSPRYKIIEKRQSVAFWCNPISGHATLYWYQQILGQGPKLLIQFQNNGVVDDSQLPKDRFSAERLKGVDSTLKIQPAKLEDSAVYLCASSIGSGLGYTFGSGTRLTVV.

This chain joins TRBV4-3 and TRBJ2-3; D is perhaps TRBD1 (6 bases). Trimming cost V 0 bases and J 3 bases, with 16 bases left between them. This CDR3 region has 17 residues. CDR1 is LGHNA, CDR2 YSLEER, per germline. The CDR3 loop reads CASSQDKGTPWTDTQYF. In nucleotides, the CDR3 is TGCGCCAGCAGCCAAGATAAGGGGACACCCTGGACAGATACGCAGTATTTT.

This clone was seen just once. The chain recombines TRBV10-3 with TRBJ1-4; D is perhaps TRBD1 (6 bases). The V and J ends lost 6 bases and 4 bases respectively, with 12 bases between them. This CDR3 spans 14 amino acids. In germline, CDR1 is ENHRY, CDR2 SYGVKD. The CDR3 spells CAISRTEFNEKLFF. The CDR3 DNA reads TGTGCCATCAGCCGGACAGAGTTTAATGAAAAACTGTTTTTT.

The V and J genes are TRBV5-1 and TRBJ2-3; the match to TRBD1 covers 7 bases. Germline CDR1 is SGHRS and CDR2 is YFSETQ. Germline trimming cut 2 bases from V and 2 bases from J; bases unmatched to any gene: 2. The CDR3 covers 14 residues. DNA for the CDR3: TGCGCCAGCAGCTTTGACAGGGCCACAGATACGCAGTATTTT. It is translated as CASSFDRATDTQYF. Supplemented by reference TRBV5-1 and TRBJ2-3, the full variable domain reads KAGVTQTPRYLIKTRGQQVTLSCSPISGHRSVSWYQQTPGQGLQFLFEYFSETQRNKGNFPGRFSGRQFSNSRSEMNVSTLELGDSALYLCASSFDRATDTQYFGPGTRLTVL.

Only a few counts were recorded for this clone. The CDR3 reads CAISERDRDSGNTIYF. For the CDR3, the DNA is TGTGCCATCAGTGAAAGGGACAGGGATTCTGGAAACACCATATATTTT. The chain joins TRBV10-3 to TRBJ1-3, with 9 bases that match TRBD1. V lost 3 bases to trimming and J lost 1 base; unmatched junction nucleotides: 4. Germline V gene data show CDR1 as ENHRY and CDR2 as SYGVKD. The CDR3 loop spans 16 amino acids.

The chain carries TRBV7-9 and TRBJ1-1; 9 positions agree with TRBD1. Germline CDR1 SEHNR, CDR2 FQNEAQ (reference sequence). Trimming removed 3 bases from V and 4 bases from J; junction bases left unmatched: 3. The CDR3 is 14 residues long. CDR3 amino acids: CASSFGTGFTEAFF. The CDR3 DNA sequence: TGTGCCAGCAGCTTCGGGACAGGGTTCACTGAAGCTTTCTTT. Complete variable domain (other parts from reference TRBV7-9 and TRBJ1-1): DTGVSQNPRHKITKRGQNVTFRCDPISEHNRLYWYRQTLGQGPEFLTYFQNEAQLEKSRLLSDRFSAERPKGSFSTLEIQRTEQGDSAMYLCASSFGTGFTEAFFGQGTRLTVV.

The chain carries TRBV7-2 and TRBJ1-2; D gene unclear. CDR1 is SGHTA, CDR2 FQGNSA, per germline. V dropped 4 bases and J dropped 2 bases, with 11 bases sitting between them. CDR3 size: 14 residues. CDR3 amino acids: CASSSVAVNYGYTF. CDR3 DNA: TGTGCCAGCAGCTCCGTGGCAGTGAACTATGGCTACACCTTC.

The V and J genes are TRBV7-2 and TRBJ2-7, with 9 bases lining up with TRBD1. V was clipped by 3 bases and J by 2 bases; unmatched bases: 5. CDR1 and CDR2 from the germline V gene are SGHTA and FQGNSA. The CDR3 spans 15 residues. DNA of the CDR3: TGTGCCAGCAGCTTGGGGGACAGGGTCACCTACGAGCAGTACTTC. Its protein product is CASSLGDRVTYEQYF. The full variable domain, in which reference TRBV7-2 and TRBJ2-7 provide the parts outside the CDR3, is GAGVSQSPSNKVTEKGKDVELRCDPISGHTALYWYRQSLGQGLEFLIYFQGNSAPDKSGLPSDRFSAERTGGSVSTLTIQRTQQEDSAVYLCASSLGDRVTYEQYFGPGTRLTVT.

V usage is TRBV11-2 and J usage is TRBJ2-7; TRBD1 aligns across 7 bases. V dropped 5 bases and J dropped 6; count of bases not matched to a gene: 13. Per the germline V gene, CDR1 is SGHAT and CDR2 is FQNNGV. The CDR3 extends over 15 amino acids. The CDR3 DNA sequence: TGTGCCAGCAGCCTCCTTGTACAGGGGATGGGCGAGCAGTACTTC. This translates into CASSLLVQGMGEQYF.

The rearrangement joins TRBV9 to TRBJ2-1, with 8 bases fitting TRBD1. The CDR3 is made up of 16 amino acids. In germline, CDR1 is SGDLS, CDR2 YYNGEE. V lost 1 base, J lost 2 bases, and 5 bases stayed unmatched. The DNA for the CDR3 is TGTGCCAGCAGCGTATCTGGACAGGGACCCTACAATGAGCAGTTCTTC. Its translation is CASSVSGQGPYNEQFF.

The rearrangement links TRBV28 to TRBJ1-5; D may be TRBD1 (5 bases). V was clipped by 6 bases and J by 1 base, with 16 bases between them. The CDR3 loop spans 16 amino acids. Germline V gene data show CDR1 as MDHEN and CDR2 as SYDVKM. Written as DNA, the CDR3 is TGTGCCAGCAGCCGGGGAGGGAGGGACAGCAATCAGCCCCAGCATTTT. It is translated as CASSRGGRDSNQPQHF.

This chain joins TRBV4-2 and TRBJ2-1; D may correspond to TRBD1 or TRBD2 (5 bases each). CDR3 length: 17 amino acids. Germline CDR1 and CDR2: LGHNA and YNFKEQ. The V gene lost 0 bases and the J gene lost 2 bases, with 14 bases spanning the gap. DNA of the CDR3: TGTGCCAGCAGCCAAGAAGGGACGGGTAAACCCTACAATGAGCAGTTCTTC. Residues: CASSQEGTGKPYNEQFF.

V and J are TRBV2 and TRBJ2-2; TRBD1 might be the D (6 bases). The length of the CDR3 is 16 residues. Germline V gene data show CDR1 as SNHLY and CDR2 as FYNNEI. V lost 6 bases and J lost 2, with 16 bases in between. The CDR3 sequence: CASRVLGGRNTGELFF. In nucleotides, the CDR3 is TGTGCCAGCAGGGTCCTAGGGGGTAGAAACACCGGGGAGCTGTTTTTT.

The V call is TRBV4-1, the J call TRBJ1-6, with TRBD1 as a possible D gene (6 bases). The CDR3 has 16 amino acids. Trimming removed 1 base at V and 7 bases at J, with 14 bases between. Germline assignment: CDR1 MGHRA and CDR2 YSYEKL. CDR3 region: CASSQGGPIRNSPLHF. DNA for the CDR3: TGCGCCAGCAGCCAAGGGGGGCCCATCAGGAATTCACCCCTCCACTTT.

This clone was detected a few times. The gene calls are TRBV5-4 and TRBJ2-7; D is ambiguous. V lost 0 bases to trimming and J lost 4 bases, with 2 bases between them. Per the germline V gene, CDR1 is SGHNT and CDR2 is YYREEE (reference sequence). The CDR3 has 11 amino acids. The CDR3 DNA follows: TGTGCCAGCAGCTTGGGTTACGAGCAGTACTTC. Translation: CASSLGYEQYF.

The rearrangement links TRBV7-2 to TRBJ2-1; 12 bases fit TRBD2. The V gene's germline CDR1 is SGHTA and CDR2 FQGNSA. Trimming took 4 bases from V and 10 from J; bases not matched to a gene: 5. The CDR3 totals 14 residues. The CDR3 nucleotides are TGTGCCAGCAGCTCAACTAGCGGGGGGCCCGAGCAGTTCTTC. It translates to CASSSTSGGPEQFF.

V gene TRBV7-3 combines with J gene TRBJ1-2, with 7 bases lining up with TRBD1. The germline V gene has CDR1 SGHTA and CDR2 FQGTGA. CDR3 size: 14 residues. Trimming at V came to 3 bases and at J to 7 bases, leaving 8 bases not matched to a gene. The CDR3 bases are TGTGCCAGCAGCTTCGGCCCCGACAGGGCTGGCTACACCTTC. Its protein is CASSFGPDRAGYTF. Looking up the rest from reference TRBV7-3 and TRBJ1-2 gives the full variable domain: GAGVSQTPSNKVTEKGKYVELRCDPISGHTALYWYRQSLGQGPEFLIYFQGTGAADDSGLPNDRFFAVRPEGSVSTLKIQRTERGDSAVYLCASSFGPDRAGYTFGSGTRLTVV.

V gene TRBV7-2 combines with J gene TRBJ1-2; TRBD1 aligns across 7 bases. In germline, CDR1 is SGHTA, CDR2 FQGNSA. The junction had 8 bases not matched to a gene; V was cut back by 2 bases and J by 2 bases. The CDR3 is 16 amino acids. The CDR3 DNA reads TGTGCCAGCAGCTTAAGGGCGGGACAGAACAACTATGGCTACACCTTC. Translating it yields CASSLRAGQNNYGYTF.

This chain joins TRBV19 and TRBJ2-1; 8 bases align to TRBD2. V dropped 0 bases and J dropped 4; count of bases not matched to a gene: 8. CDR1 and CDR2 (germline): LNHDA, SQIVND (reference sequence). This CDR3 has 17 residues. CDR3 sequence (DNA): TGTGCCAGTAGTATAGACATTAGCGGGGTAAATTACAATGAGCAGTTCTTC. This codes for CASSIDISGVNYNEQFF.

The V call is TRBV18, the J call TRBJ1-4; perhaps TRBD1 as D (5 bases). Germline CDR1 reads KGHSH; CDR2 reads LQKENI. CDR3 length: 17 residues. The ends were cut back, 0 bases at V and 3 bases at J, with 14 bases in the middle. The CDR3 sequence: CASSPPGFGGSNEKLFF. In nucleotides, the CDR3 is TGTGCCAGCTCACCACCCGGGTTTGGGGGATCTAATGAAAAACTGTTTTTT.